This T cell receptor (beta chain) appears in the sequencing data of a study of regulatory T cells in long-lasting Graves disease. Study overall: Graves' patients (newly diagnosed) had been on antithyroid drugs under 3 months.

This clonotype has just a few counts. Its matching antigen is unknown. Study results and caveats: The researchers studied only peripheral blood, not thyroid tissue.

With V trimmed by 3 bases and J by 4 bases, 3 bases remained unmatched. The CDR3 extends over 15 amino acids. The time point was: newly diagnosed GD, antithyroid drugs for less than 3 months. RNA extracted from PBMCs served as the sequencing template. To make TCR beta libraries, researchers used iRepertoire HTBI primers and Arm-PCR of CDR3 regions. The authors' processing: 60 or so TRBV and about 14 TRBJ segments were identified across samples. TCRdb re-called the multiplex PCR reads through MiXCR, storing one row per CDR3 protein. V and J calls and clone size were set by TCRdb, not the authors. The sample includes around 420,000 distinct CDR3 sequences, 15% to 18% seen only once; the top ten take approximately 22%.

The source is a female donor with Graves disease. This rearrangement joins TRBV12-3 or TRBV12-4 to TRBJ2-2, with 9 bases lining up with TRBD1. This sample comprised peripheral blood mononuclear cells (PBMCs), obtained at new diagnosis, from a patient treated with antithyroid drugs. CDR3 sequence: CASSFSQGATGELFF. In nucleotides, the CDR3 is TGTGCCAGCAGTTTTTCACAGGGGGCCACCGGGGAGCTGTTTTTT.